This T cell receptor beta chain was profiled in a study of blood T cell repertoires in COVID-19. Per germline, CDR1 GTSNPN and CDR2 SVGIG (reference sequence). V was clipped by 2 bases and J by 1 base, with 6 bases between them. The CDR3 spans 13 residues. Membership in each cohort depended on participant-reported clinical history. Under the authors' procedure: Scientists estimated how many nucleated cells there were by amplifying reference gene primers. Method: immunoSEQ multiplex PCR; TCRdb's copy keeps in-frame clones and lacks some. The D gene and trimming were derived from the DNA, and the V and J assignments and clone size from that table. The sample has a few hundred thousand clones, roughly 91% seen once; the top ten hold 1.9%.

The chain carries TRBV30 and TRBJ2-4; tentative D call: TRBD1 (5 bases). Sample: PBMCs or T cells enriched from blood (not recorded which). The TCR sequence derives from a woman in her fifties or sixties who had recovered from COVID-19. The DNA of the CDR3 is TGTGCCTGGAGTAAGGGGGCCAAAAACATTCAGTACTTC. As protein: CAWSKGAKNIQYF.